This T cell receptor beta chain was sequenced in a study of regulatory T cells in long-lasting Graves disease (dated by TCRdb to the early 2020s). As for the study more broadly: Persistent Graves' disease was defined as antithyroid drug treatment for over 5 years with persistently positive TSH receptor autoantibodies. The study was registered as a clinical trial and conducted in China. Patients with persistent Graves' disease were compared with patients with newly diagnosed Graves' disease using TCR sequencing and RNA sequencing of peripheral blood. Antithyroid drugs had been taken for around 9.8 years on average by persistent Graves' disease patients in the clinical cohort. TCR sequencing covered some 13 persistent and approximately 20 newly diagnosed Graves' disease patients, 33 samples in total. The investigation overall reported the following: Sequencing and analysis were restricted to the TCR beta chain. Only peripheral blood was studied, because thyroid tissue, the primary lesion, was inaccessible. A larger number of public clonotypes was shared among persistent patients (fewer than 3,000) than among newly diagnosed patients (roughly 980). As a limitation, the authors acknowledged that the small sample size may reduce accuracy. TRBV28, TRBJ1-2 and TRBJ2-5 were preferentially used in persistent disease, while TRBV20-1 and TRBJ2-1 were favored in newly diagnosed disease. Compared with newly diagnosed patients, patients with persistent Graves' disease had lower TCR Shannon entropy and fewer highly expanded clones, which suggests clonal expansion.

According to the study, the label for this sample's time point signals: persistent/refractory GD, antithyroid drugs over 5 years with positive TRAb. RNA was extracted from PBMCs in TRIzol for both TCR sequencing and RNA sequencing. The diagnosis of Graves' disease was made according to American Thyroid Association guidelines. Patients were recruited from an endocrinology department in Xi'an, China. From each patient, about 8.9 milliliters of peripheral blood was collected into an EDTA anticoagulant tube. Ficoll Paque Plus density gradient separation was used to isolate PBMCs, and no further T cell sorting was done. RNA quality was checked with an Agilent 2100 Bioanalyzer and agarose gel, and concentration with a NanoDrop 2000. The receptor library was made with multiplex PCR. Sequenced using an Illumina HiSeq 4000. TCR beta libraries were built with iRepertoire HTBI primers and Arm-PCR amplification of CDR3 regions. Gel purification was performed on PCR products prior to sequencing. The published analysis was carried out like this. A total of 60 to 80 TRBV and under 15 TRBJ segments were identified across samples and were used for gene usage analysis of CDR3 amino acid clonotypes. COPE and FqMerger were used to merge filtered high-quality paired reads into contigs. BLAST was used to align contigs to IMGT TRBV, TRBD and TRBJ reference genes, with CDR3 defined following IMGT. Any clonotype with a frequency above 0.1% was classified as a highly expanded clone. Shannon entropy served as the measure of repertoire diversity, while the Gini coefficient captured V-J evenness. Public clonotypes were defined as clonotypes shared by more than one individual. TCRdb reprocessed the public reads (quality trimming at Q25 with fastp, clone calling with MiXCR) and kept in-frame beta chains. Each entry is one CDR3 protein sequence, shown with its most common DNA and genes. These V and J calls are TCRdb output, not the study's own analysis. The sample yields 300,000 to 500,000 distinct CDR3 sequences; less than 25% were counted once. The biggest ten clones account for less than 25% of the sample.

The germline V gene (reference sequence) sets CDR1 to DFQATT and CDR2 to SNEGSKA. V gives up 3 bases and J gives up 2 bases, and the segment between their germline ends measures 7 bases. The CDR3, from cysteine to phenylalanine, totals 13 residues. The only DNA kept is the CDR3, 39 bases in frame from the first base. In the case of this clonotype: Which antigen it targets is not known. Base quality data are lacking; no much larger clone is found one base away.

This specimen consisted of peripheral blood mononuclear cells (PBMCs), obtained when the disease was refractory, from a patient treated with antithyroid drugs. The sequence was collected from a female donor with Graves disease. This sequence uses TRBV20-1 and TRBJ2-2, with the D gene call left open. The CDR3 region: CSARGSNTGELFF. The nucleotide sequence reads as follows: TGCAGTGCTAGGGGGTCTAACACCGGGGAGCTGTTTTTT.